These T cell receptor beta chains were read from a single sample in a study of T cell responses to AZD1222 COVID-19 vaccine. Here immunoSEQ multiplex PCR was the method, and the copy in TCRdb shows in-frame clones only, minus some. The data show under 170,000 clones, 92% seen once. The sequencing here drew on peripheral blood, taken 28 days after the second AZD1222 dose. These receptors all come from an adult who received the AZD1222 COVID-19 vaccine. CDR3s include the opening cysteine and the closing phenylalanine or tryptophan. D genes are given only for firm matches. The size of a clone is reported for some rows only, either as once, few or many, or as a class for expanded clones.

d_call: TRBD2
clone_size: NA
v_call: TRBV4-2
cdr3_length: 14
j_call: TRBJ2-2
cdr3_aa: CASNEAGATGELFF
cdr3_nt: TGTGCCAGCAATGAAGCGGGAGCCACCGGGGAGCTGTTTTTT

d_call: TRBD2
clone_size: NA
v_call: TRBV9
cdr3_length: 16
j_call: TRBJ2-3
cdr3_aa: CASSVANGRAPDTQYF
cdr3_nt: TGTGCCAGCAGCGTAGCTAACGGGAGGGCCCCAGATACGCAGTATTTT

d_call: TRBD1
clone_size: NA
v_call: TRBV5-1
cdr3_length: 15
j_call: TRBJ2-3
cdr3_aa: CASSLQGPRTDTQYF
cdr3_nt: TGCGCCAGCAGCTTACAGGGGCCACGCACAGATACGCAGTATTTT

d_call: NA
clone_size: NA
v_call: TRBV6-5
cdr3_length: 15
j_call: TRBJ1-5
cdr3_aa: CASRLWTPPGEPQHF
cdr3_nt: TGTGCCAGCAGACTATGGACCCCACCAGGGGAGCCCCAGCATTTT

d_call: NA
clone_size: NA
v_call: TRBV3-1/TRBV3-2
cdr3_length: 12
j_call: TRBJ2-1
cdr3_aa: CASSHLRDEQFF
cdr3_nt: TGTGCCAGCAGCCACTTACGGGATGAGCAGTTCTTC

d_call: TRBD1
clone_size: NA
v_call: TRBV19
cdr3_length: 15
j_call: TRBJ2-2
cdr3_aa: CASSIGTVNTGELFF
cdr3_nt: TGTGCCAGTAGTATCGGGACAGTTAACACCGGGGAGCTGTTTTTT

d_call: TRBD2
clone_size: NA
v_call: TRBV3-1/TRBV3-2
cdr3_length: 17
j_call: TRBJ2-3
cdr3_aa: CASSQEVVAGITDTQYF
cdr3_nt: TGTGCCAGCAGCCAAGAAGTGGTAGCGGGTATCACAGATACGCAGTATTTT

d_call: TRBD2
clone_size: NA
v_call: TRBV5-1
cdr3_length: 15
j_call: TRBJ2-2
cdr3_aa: CASSPSSGAGGELFF
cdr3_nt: TGCGCCAGCAGCCCCTCTAGCGGGGCGGGCGGGGAGCTGTTTTTT

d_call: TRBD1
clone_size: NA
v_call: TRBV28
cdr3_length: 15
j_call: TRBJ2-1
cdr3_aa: CASSPSGTGDNEQFF
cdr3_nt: TGTGCCAGCAGTCCCTCCGGGACAGGAGACAATGAGCAGTTCTTC

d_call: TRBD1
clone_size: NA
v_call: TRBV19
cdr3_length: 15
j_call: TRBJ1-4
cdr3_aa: CASSSRTGRFEKLFF
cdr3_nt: TGTGCCAGTAGTTCGAGGACAGGGCGCTTTGAAAAACTGTTTTTT

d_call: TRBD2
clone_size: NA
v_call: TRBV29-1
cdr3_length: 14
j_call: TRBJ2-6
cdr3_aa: CSVPGTTGANVLTF
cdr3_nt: TGCAGCGTCCCCGGGACTACTGGGGCCAACGTCCTGACTTTC

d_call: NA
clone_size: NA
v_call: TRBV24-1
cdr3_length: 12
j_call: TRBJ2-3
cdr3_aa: CATSGSTDTQYF
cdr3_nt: TGTGCCACCAGTGGGAGCACAGATACGCAGTATTTT

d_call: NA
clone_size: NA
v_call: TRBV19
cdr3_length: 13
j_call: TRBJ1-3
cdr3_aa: CASRAASGNTIYF
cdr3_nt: TGTGCCAGTAGGGCGGCCTCTGGAAACACCATATATTTT

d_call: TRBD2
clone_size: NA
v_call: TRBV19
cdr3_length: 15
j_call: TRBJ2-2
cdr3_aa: CASSEASGRSGELFF
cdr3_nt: TGTGCCAGTAGTGAGGCTAGCGGGAGGTCGGGGGAGCTGTTTTTT

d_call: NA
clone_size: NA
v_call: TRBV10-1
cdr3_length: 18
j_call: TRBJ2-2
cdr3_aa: CASPPRDPGRPNTGELFF
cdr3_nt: TGCGCCAGCCCCCCTCGTGATCCGGGACGACCGAACACCGGGGAGCTGTTTTTT

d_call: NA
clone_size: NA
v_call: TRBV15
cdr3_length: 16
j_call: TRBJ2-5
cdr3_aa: CATSRDWAPGLQTQYF
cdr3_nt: TGTGCCACCAGCAGAGATTGGGCTCCAGGGCTACAGACCCAGTACTTC

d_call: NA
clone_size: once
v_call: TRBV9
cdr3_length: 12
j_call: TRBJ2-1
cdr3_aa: CASSGSRNEQFF
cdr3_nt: TGTGCCAGCAGCGGGTCTCGGAATGAGCAGTTCTTC

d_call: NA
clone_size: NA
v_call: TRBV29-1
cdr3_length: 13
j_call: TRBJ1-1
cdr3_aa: CSAIGRRGTEAFF
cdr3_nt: TGCAGCGCCATAGGACGGCGGGGGACTGAAGCTTTCTTT

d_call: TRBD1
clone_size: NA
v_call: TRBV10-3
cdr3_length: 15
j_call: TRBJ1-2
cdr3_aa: CAISDGTGENYGYTF
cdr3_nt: TGTGCCATCAGTGATGGAACAGGGGAAAACTATGGCTACACCTTC

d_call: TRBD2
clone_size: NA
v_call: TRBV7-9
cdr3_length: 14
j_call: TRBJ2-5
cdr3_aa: CASSQTSGGETQYF
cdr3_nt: TGTGCCAGCAGCCAGACTAGCGGGGGAGAGACCCAGTACTTC

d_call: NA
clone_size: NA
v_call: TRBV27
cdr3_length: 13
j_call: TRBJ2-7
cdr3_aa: CASSLARTYEQYF
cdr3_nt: TGTGCCAGCAGTTTAGCGCGGACCTACGAGCAGTACTTC

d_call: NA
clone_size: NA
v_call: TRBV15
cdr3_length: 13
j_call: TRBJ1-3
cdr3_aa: CATSTTPGNTIYF
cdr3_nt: TGTGCCACCAGCACGACTCCTGGAAACACCATATATTTT

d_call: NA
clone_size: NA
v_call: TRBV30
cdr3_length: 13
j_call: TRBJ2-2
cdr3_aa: CAWISQGPGELFF
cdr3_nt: TGTGCCTGGATATCCCAGGGACCCGGGGAGCTGTTTTTT

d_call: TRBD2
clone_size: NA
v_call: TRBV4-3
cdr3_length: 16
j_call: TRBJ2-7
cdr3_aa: CASSQFSSGSSYEQYF
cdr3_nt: TGCGCCAGCAGCCAATTCTCTAGCGGGAGCTCCTACGAGCAGTACTTC